This TCR beta chain stems from a study of T cells expressing NK-cell markers. Study in general: It was sorted CD3+CD56-NKG2C+, CD3+CD56+NKG2C- and CD3+CD56+NKG2C+ T cells that provided the TCR beta repertoires. Among the eight sequenced donors, seven tested HCMV-seropositive and one tested seronegative.

Germline-derived CDR1 and CDR2 are LGHNA and YSLEER. This CDR3 region has 16 residues. TCRdb processed the 5' RACE reads again and assigns one entry to each CDR3 protein, with no DNA. This sample contains hundreds of thousands of distinct CDR3 sequences. In the case of this clonotype: Its antigen is unknown.

Study outcomes and limitations: The leading position in the CD3+CD56-NKG2C+ fraction of a handful of donors also went to these clonotypes.

The receptor's source is a man between 18 and 35 years old in good health. The sample consisted of blood T cells: a sorted CD56 or NKG2C T cell subset, CD4+ or CD8+ T cells, or bulk PBMC T cells (not recorded which). The chain is built from TRBV4-3 and TRBJ2-7; as DNA is missing, the TRBD1 call by TCRdb cannot be tested. The CDR3 loop is CASSHSTQRSPYEQYF.